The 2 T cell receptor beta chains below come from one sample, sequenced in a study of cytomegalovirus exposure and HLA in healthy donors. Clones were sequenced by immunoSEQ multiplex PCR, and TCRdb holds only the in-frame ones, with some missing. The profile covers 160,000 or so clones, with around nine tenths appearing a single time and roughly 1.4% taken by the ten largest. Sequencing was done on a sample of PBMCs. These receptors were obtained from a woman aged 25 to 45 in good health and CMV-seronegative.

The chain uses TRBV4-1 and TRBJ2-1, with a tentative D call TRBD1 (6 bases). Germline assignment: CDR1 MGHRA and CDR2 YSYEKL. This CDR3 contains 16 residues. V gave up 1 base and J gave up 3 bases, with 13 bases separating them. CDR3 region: CASSQGRTGIYNEQFF. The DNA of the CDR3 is TGCGCCAGCAGCCAAGGCAGAACAGGGATCTACAATGAGCAGTTCTTC.

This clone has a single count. The CDR3 coding sequence is TGTGCCACCAGCAGGGGGCCGTTGGGCGATGAGCAGTTCTTC. This gives the protein CATSRGPLGDEQFF. This chain uses TRBV15 with TRBJ2-1; D is perhaps TRBD1 (5 bases). The V end lost 3 bases, the J end lost 8 bases, and 14 bases lay between the germline ends. This CDR3 comprises 14 residues. Germline V gives CDR1 LNHNV, CDR2 YYDKDF (reference sequence).